This T cell receptor beta chain came from a study of cytomegalovirus exposure and HLA in healthy donors. Germline loops: CDR1 GTSNPN, CDR2 SVGIG (reference sequence). V was shortened by 5 bases and J by 0 bases, with 14 bases between the two germline ends. This CDR3 spans 15 amino acids. Broader study findings: Reportedly, cytomegalovirus status was diagnosed with high sensitivity and specificity.

Concerning this clone itself: Its target is not known.

The method was immunoSEQ multiplex PCR; TCRdb's version includes in-frame clones alone and lacks a portion of them. The sample has under 250,000 clones, around 90% seen once. This chain uses TRBV30 with TRBJ1-5; D gene uncertain. This TCR was recovered from a young woman in good health and CMV-seronegative. The sample comprised PBMCs. CDR3 in amino acids: CAWGVGGNSNQPQHF. The CDR3 DNA follows: TGTGCCTGGGGGGTCGGAGGGAATAGCAATCAGCCCCAGCATTTT.